This TCR beta chain was obtained from a study of blood T cell repertoires in COVID-19. Study summary: COVID-19 samples, acute and convalescent, were from the United States, Italy and Spain.

From germline, CDR1 is SGHRS and CDR2 YFSETQ. The CDR3 sequence is 14 residues long. Deletions cut 3 bases from V and 7 bases from J, with 11 bases between. As processed by the authors: Amplifying reference gene primers gave estimates of nucleated cell counts. Data came from immunoSEQ multiplex PCR; TCRdb stores just in-frame clones and leaves some out. The V and J calls and clone size are taken from that table; D and trimming were inferred from the DNA. The sample has more than 100,000 clones; 55% to 75% are singletons. The sequencing sample was made of peripheral blood. This receptor was taken from a human donor with acute or convalescent COVID-19. The donor label of this sample is uncertain. This chain uses TRBV5-1 with TRBJ1-6; D is perhaps TRBD1 (6 bases). The DNA of the CDR3 is TGCGCCAGCAGCTGGGGGGGCTCGAATTCACCCCTCCACTTT. Protein product: CASSWGGSNSPLHF.